These 27 T cell receptor beta chains share one sample of origin, sequenced in a study of PD-1 blockade in classical Hodgkin lymphoma. The table came from immunoSEQ multiplex PCR; TCRdb's copy has only in-frame clones and leaves some out. This sample has about 33,000 clones; roughly 94% occur once, and the top ten carry about 2.3%. Noted time point: newly diagnosed, previously untreated cHL patient sample. Sequenced input: peripheral blood mononuclear cells (PBMCs). These receptors were taken from a human donor with classical Hodgkin lymphoma.

The chain uses TRBV7-6 and TRBJ2-7, with 12 bases aligning to TRBD2. The CDR3 covers 16 residues. V trimming: 1 base; J trimming: 6 bases; junction bases outside the gene matches: 7. Germline assignment: CDR1 SGHVS and CDR2 FNYEAQ. CDR3 region: CASSLGASGRAAEQYF. The CDR3 DNA follows: TGTGCCAGCAGCTTAGGAGCTAGCGGGAGGGCCGCCGAGCAGTACTTC.

This clone was seen a single time. The chain recombines TRBV10-3 with TRBJ2-1, with 13 positions matching TRBD2. Trimming at V came to 0 bases and at J to 0 bases, leaving 5 bases not matched to a gene. This CDR3 is built from 19 residues. Germline V gene lookup returns CDR1 ENHRY and CDR2 SYGVKD. As DNA, the CDR3 is TGTGCCATCAGTGAGTCAGAGACTAGCGGGAGGATCTCCTACAATGAGCAGTTCTTC. As protein: CAISESETSGRISYNEQFF.

V and J are TRBV30 and TRBJ1-2, with 7 bases that match TRBD1. Trimming took 3 bases from V and 4 from J; bases not matched to a gene: 11. This CDR3 is built from 15 residues. Germline CDR1 is GTSNPN and CDR2 is SVGIG (reference sequence). Here the CDR3 DNA reads TGTGCCTGGAGCCCGGGACAGACGAAGACCTATGGCTACACCTTC. This codes for CAWSPGQTKTYGYTF.

The chain links TRBV6-1 to TRBJ2-2; perhaps TRBD2 as D (5 bases). From germline, CDR1 is MNHNS and CDR2 SASEGT. V lost 3 bases and J 4 bases, leaving 12 bases between the germline ends. The CDR3 consists of 15 residues. This CDR3 is CASSDRGWSTGELFF. The DNA for the CDR3 is TGTGCCAGCAGTGATCGGGGTTGGTCCACCGGGGAGCTGTTTTTT.

The J gene is TRBJ1-1, the V gene TRBV6-5; maybe TRBD1 (6 bases). V dropped 4 bases and J dropped 5 bases, with 11 bases sitting between them. CDR3 length: 13 residues. The germline CDR1 and CDR2 sequences are MNHEY and SVGAGI. The DNA of the CDR3 is TGTGCCAGCAGTTTTCACAGGGTTACTGAAGCTTTCTTT. Translation gives CASSFHRVTEAFF.

This clone has just a few counts. The rearrangement joins TRBV30 to TRBJ2-3, with TRBD2 matching 10 bases. This CDR3 is 14 amino acids long. The J segment lost 4 bases and the V segment lost 4 bases, leaving 5 bases of the junction unmatched. Germline V CDR1 and CDR2: GTSNPN, SVGIG (reference sequence). CDR3 in DNA: TGTGCCTGGACGAGAGCGGGGGGGTCAGATACGCAGTATTTT. It codes for CAWTRAGGSDTQYF.

The V and J genes are TRBV5-6 and TRBJ1-4; unclear D gene. Germline values: CDR1 SGHDT, CDR2 YYEEEE. Trimming stripped 4 bases from V and 6 bases from J, with 7 bases between. The CDR3 has 12 residues. In DNA form, the CDR3 reads TGTGCCAGCAGCAGTAACCATGAAAAACTGTTTTTT. This sequence encodes CASSSNHEKLFF.

This chain joins TRBV18 and TRBJ1-6; perhaps TRBD1 as D (5 bases). V lost 8 bases, J lost 0 bases, and 17 bases lay in between. CDR1 and CDR2 (germline): KGHSH, LQKENI. The CDR3 extends over 17 amino acids. As DNA, the CDR3 is TGTGCCAGCGGGGACCGTACGCAGAGCTCCTATAATTCACCCCTCCACTTT. Encoded protein: CASGDRTQSSYNSPLHF.

V and J are TRBV5-1 and TRBJ1-2; D unresolved. The CDR3 spans 13 residues. Looked up from germline, CDR1 is SGHRS and CDR2 is YFSETQ. Trimming cost V 1 base and J 5 bases, with 9 bases left between them. The CDR3 DNA follows: TGCGCCAGCAGCTTGAACGGAATATATGGCTACACCTTC. Translating gives CASSLNGIYGYTF.

This chain uses TRBV4-1 with TRBJ2-7; D remains unclear. Deletions cut 4 bases from V and 4 bases from J, with 11 bases between. Germline CDR1 reads MGHRA; CDR2 reads YSYEKL. This CDR3 region has 13 residues. This CDR3 reads CASSLLERYEQYF. CDR3 sequence (DNA): TGCGCCAGCAGCCTCCTAGAACGTTACGAGCAGTACTTC.

This chain uses TRBV27 with TRBJ1-1; possibly TRBD1 for D (5 bases). Germline loops: CDR1 MNHEY, CDR2 SMNVEV (reference sequence). The length of the CDR3 is 12 residues. V gave up 9 bases and J gave up 10 bases, with 18 bases separating them. The CDR3 reads CASRTELGVAFF. The CDR3 DNA reads TGTGCCAGTAGGACCGAATTAGGGGTAGCTTTCTTT.

This sequence joins TRBV4-1 and TRBJ2-7, with D possibly being TRBD1 (6 bases). CDR1 and CDR2 (germline): MGHRA, YSYEKL. CDR3 size: 16 residues. Trimming removed 4 bases at V and 1 base at J, with 17 bases between. The CDR3 DNA reads TGCGCCAGCAGCCCTATACAGGGTCTACTTTCCTACGAGCAGTACTTC. This sequence encodes CASSPIQGLLSYEQYF.

The chain combines TRBV9 with TRBJ2-5; unclear D gene. The CDR3 has 16 amino acids. Trimming pared 0 bases from V and 4 bases from J, leaving 16 bases between. Germline V lookup: CDR1 SGDLS, CDR2 YYNGEE. The CDR3, as DNA: TGTGCCAGCAGCGTAGACAAGGAGAGGCTAGGAGAGACCCAGTACTTC. It translates to CASSVDKERLGETQYF.

This chain's CDR3 is CASSPRGYNEQFF. As DNA, the CDR3 is TGTGCCAGCAGCCCCCGAGGATACAATGAGCAGTTCTTC. This chain connects TRBV4-2 to TRBJ2-1; the D is unclear. This CDR3 region has 13 residues. Germline V gene sequence: CDR1 LGHNA, CDR2 YNFKEQ. Trimming cost V 4 bases and J 4 bases, with 8 bases left between them.

The genes are TRBV4-1 and TRBJ2-5, with D hard to call. This CDR3 is built from 14 residues. Trimming took off 1 base at V and 1 base at J, with 7 bases between the two ends. CDR1 MGHRA and CDR2 YSYEKL come from the germline V gene. The CDR3: CASSQGPSQETQYF. In DNA, the CDR3 is TGCGCCAGCAGCCAAGGGCCCAGCCAAGAGACCCAGTACTTC.

This chain joins TRBV10-3 and TRBJ2-1, with 7 positions matching TRBD1. Per germline, CDR1 ENHRY and CDR2 SYGVKD. Germline trimming cut 8 bases from V and 2 bases from J; bases unmatched to any gene: 9. The CDR3 is 15 residues long. The CDR3, as DNA: TGTGCCATCTCCCCCTGGACAGGAACCTACAATGAGCAGTTCTTC. Translating gives CAISPWTGTYNEQFF.

This chain links TRBV2 with TRBJ1-1; the D gene is possibly TRBD1 (5 bases). V was pared by 5 bases and J by 2 bases, with 12 bases between. The length of the CDR3 is 14 residues. Germline lookup yields CDR1 SNHLY and CDR2 FYNNEI. CDR3 amino acids: CASSIWQGNTEAFF. The CDR3 nucleotides are TGTGCCAGCAGTATTTGGCAGGGTAACACTGAAGCTTTCTTT.

The chain uses TRBV29-1 and TRBJ2-7; D could derive from TRBD1 or TRBD2 (6 bases each). The CDR3 contains 16 residues. Germline CDR1 SQVTM, CDR2 ANQGSEA. V gave up 0 bases and J gave up 3 bases, with 18 bases separating them. In nucleotides, the CDR3 is TGCAGCGTTGAAGAAAGGTCCCGGGGGCCCTTCTACGAGCAGTACTTC. This codes for CSVEERSRGPFYEQYF.

This chain uses TRBV27 with TRBJ2-6, with 8 positions matching TRBD1. The CDR3 has 17 amino acids. CDR1 is MNHEY and CDR2 is SMNVEV in the germline V gene (reference sequence). V lost 8 bases and J lost 0; bases outside the gene matches: 9. CDR3 sequence reads: CASRSGQVFSGANVLTF. CDR3 DNA: TGTGCCAGCCGCTCGGGACAGGTGTTCTCTGGGGCCAACGTCCTGACTTTC.

The chain couples TRBV27 to TRBJ2-1, with D perhaps TRBD1 or TRBD2 (5 bases each). There are 13 residues in the CDR3. From germline, CDR1 is MNHEY and CDR2 SMNVEV (reference sequence). Trimming took off 6 bases at V and 6 bases at J, with 12 bases between the two ends. The DNA for the CDR3 is TGTGCCAGCAGGCTAGGGGCGGGCAATGAGCAGTTCTTC. The encoded protein is CASRLGAGNEQFF.

The genes are TRBV6-5 and TRBJ2-1; the match to TRBD2 covers 7 bases. Unmatched junction bases numbered 9, after V lost 0 bases and J lost 7 bases. Germline CDR1 is MNHEY and CDR2 is SVGAGI. There are 16 residues in the CDR3. Written as DNA, the CDR3 is TGTGCCAGCAGTTACTCTGCGGGGGAGATGCAGAATGAGCAGTTCTTC. Translating gives CASSYSAGEMQNEQFF.

The chain joins TRBV5-1 to TRBJ2-7, with TRBD1 matching 9 bases. Per the germline V gene, CDR1 is SGHRS and CDR2 is YFSETQ. The length of the CDR3 is 15 residues. V shed 1 base, J shed 6 bases, and the junction held 8 bases outside the gene matches. CDR3 coding DNA: TGCGCCAGCAGCTTGTCGCGGACAGGGGAACCCGAGCAGTACTTC. Translated: CASSLSRTGEPEQYF.

The chain has TRBV28 and TRBJ2-2; perhaps TRBD2 as D (6 bases). Per the germline V gene, CDR1 is MDHEN and CDR2 is SYDVKM. The CDR3 loop spans 17 amino acids. V was shortened by 2 bases and J by 4 bases, with 17 bases between the two germline ends. CDR3 nucleotides: TGTGCCAGCAGTTTACAAGGCATAGCGCGGGGCACCGGGGAGCTGTTTTTT. As protein: CASSLQGIARGTGELFF.

V and J are TRBV18 and TRBJ1-3; perhaps TRBD1 as D (5 bases). Germline-derived CDR1 and CDR2 are KGHSH and LQKENI. CDR3 length: 15 amino acids. The V gene lost 2 bases and the J gene lost 0 bases, with 8 bases spanning the gap. CDR3 sequence reads: CASSPAGLSGNTIYF. The DNA for the CDR3 is TGTGCCAGCTCACCAGCGGGACTCTCTGGAAACACCATATATTTT.

The chain links TRBV28 to TRBJ1-1; no firm D call. Trimming shortened V by 5 bases and J by 1 base, and 14 bases separated the two germline ends. Germline CDR1 reads MDHEN; CDR2 reads SYDVKM. This CDR3 is 15 amino acids long. The CDR3 nucleotides are TGTGCCAGCAGTCCCCTAAATGGAGCGAACACTGAAGCTTTCTTT. The encoded protein is CASSPLNGANTEAFF. Complete variable domain (other parts from reference TRBV28 and TRBJ1-1): DVKVTQSSRYLVKRTGEKVFLECVQDMDHENMFWYRQDPGLGLRLIYFSYDVKMKEKGDIPEGYSVSREKKERFSLILESASTNQTSMYLCASSPLNGANTEAFFGQGTRLTVV.

V is TRBV9 and J is TRBJ2-2, with D unresolved. This CDR3 region has 16 residues. V was cut by 4 bases and J by 0 bases, with 13 bases left in between. Germline V gene lookup returns CDR1 SGDLS and CDR2 YYNGEE. In DNA form, the CDR3 reads TGTGCCAGCAGCCTCGACATCGACCCGAACACCGGGGAGCTGTTTTTT. Amino acid sequence: CASSLDIDPNTGELFF.

The chain joins TRBV30 to TRBJ1-5; D is unclear. CDR1 is GTSNPN and CDR2 is SVGIG in the germline V gene (reference sequence). This CDR3 is built from 14 residues. Trimming took off 5 bases at V and 0 bases at J, with 11 bases between the two ends. The CDR3: CAWFAVASNQPQHF. CDR3 coding DNA: TGTGCCTGGTTTGCGGTCGCTAGCAATCAGCCCCAGCATTTT.